The present T cell receptor beta chain was sequenced within a study of tumor-infiltrating lymphocytes in primary liver carcinoma. Overall study results and limits: Significantly greater top-250-clone fractions characterized tumors relative to blood (p = 0.039).

A primer in the constant region served to generate TCR beta cDNA from 450 to 600 ng of total RNA. TCR beta libraries came from three nested multiplex PCR rounds using slightly modified ARM-PCR. Running around 9 cycles apiece, the first two PCR rounds relied on TRBV1-TRBV30 forward primers together with a C-beta reverse primer. Via MiXCR, TCRdb re-called the multiplex PCR reads, giving one row per CDR3 protein. The sample has 40,000 to 55,000 distinct CDR3 sequences; 65% to 80% are singletons. This clonotype appeared a few times. Its cognate antigen is unknown. The CDR3 is 15 residues long. Germline-derived CDR1 and CDR2 are SGHTA and FQGTGA. Losses at the gene ends were 2 bases for V and 6 bases for J; bases not matched to a gene: 5. Bulk tissue was left unsorted, and RNA and DNA were co-extracted from about 20-30 mg of it. Treatment of the patients' primary liver carcinoma consisted of surgical resection. Chronic HBV infection, which was untreated, was present in the patients.

The sequenced material came from liver tumor tissue from sampling region 5. Subset given: tumor region T5, tumor centre. The genes are TRBV7-3 and TRBJ2-1; 9 bases are a match to TRBD2. The sequence derives from a man between 35 and 55 years old with primary liver carcinoma and hepatitis B virus infection. The chain's CDR3 is CASSLAGGPLNEQFF. The DNA of the CDR3 is TGTGCCAGCAGCTTAGCGGGAGGGCCCCTCAATGAGCAGTTCTTC. Full variable domain (outside the CDR3, taken from reference TRBV7-3 and TRBJ2-1): GAGVSQTPSNKVTEKGKYVELRCDPISGHTALYWYRQSLGQGPEFLIYFQGTGAADDSGLPNDRFFAVRPEGSVSTLKIQRTERGDSAVYLCASSLAGGPLNEQFFGPGTRLTVL.